This note documents a single TCR beta chain sequence. TCRdb keeps only in-frame clones here, not all; method: immunoSEQ multiplex PCR. This sample has approximately 230,000 clones, with around 79% found just once. The entry originates in a study of control samples from healthy donors and cancer patients. This CDR3 is 15 amino acids long. The germline gives CDR1 MNHEY, CDR2 SVGAGI. With 6 bases clipped from V and 4 bases from J, the junction kept 9 bases outside the gene matches. The chain employs TRBV6-5 and TRBJ1-5; 7 positions agree with TRBD1. The material sequenced was PBMCs. The receptor comes from a woman between 55 and 75 years old with lung cancer. CDR3 sequence: CASRRQGPRNQPQHF. CDR3 DNA sequence: TGTGCCAGCAGGAGACAGGGACCAAGGAATCAGCCCCAGCATTTT.